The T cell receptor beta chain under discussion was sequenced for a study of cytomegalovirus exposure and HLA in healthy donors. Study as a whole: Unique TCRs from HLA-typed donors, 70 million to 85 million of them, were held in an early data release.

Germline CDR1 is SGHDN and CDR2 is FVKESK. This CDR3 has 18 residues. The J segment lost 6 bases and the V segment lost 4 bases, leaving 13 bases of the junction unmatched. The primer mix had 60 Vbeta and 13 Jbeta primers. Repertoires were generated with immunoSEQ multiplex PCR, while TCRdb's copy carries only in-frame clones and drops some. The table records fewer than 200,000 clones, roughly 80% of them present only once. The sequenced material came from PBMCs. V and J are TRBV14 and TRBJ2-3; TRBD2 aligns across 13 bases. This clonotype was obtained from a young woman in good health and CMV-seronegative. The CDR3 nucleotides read TGTGCCAGCAGCCGATTGACACCGGGACTAGCGGGAATGGATACGCAGTATTTT. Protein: CASSRLTPGLAGMDTQYF. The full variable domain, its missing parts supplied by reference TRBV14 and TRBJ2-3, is EAGVTQFPSHSVIEKGQTVTLRCDPISGHDNLYWYRRVMGKEIKFLLHFVKESKQDESGMPNNRFLAERTGGTYSTLKVQPAELEDSGVYFCASSRLTPGLAGMDTQYFGPGTRLTVL.